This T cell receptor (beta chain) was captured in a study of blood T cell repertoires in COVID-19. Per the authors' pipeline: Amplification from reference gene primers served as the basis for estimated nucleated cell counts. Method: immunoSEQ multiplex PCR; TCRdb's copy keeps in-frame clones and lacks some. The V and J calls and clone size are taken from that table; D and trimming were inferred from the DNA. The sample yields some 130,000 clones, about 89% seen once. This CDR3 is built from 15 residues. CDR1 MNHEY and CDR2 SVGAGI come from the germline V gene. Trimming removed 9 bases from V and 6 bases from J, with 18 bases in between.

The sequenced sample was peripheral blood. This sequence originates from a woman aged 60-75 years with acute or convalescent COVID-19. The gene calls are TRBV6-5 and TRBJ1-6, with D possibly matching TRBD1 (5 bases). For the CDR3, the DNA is TGTGCCAGTCGGCAGGGAAATGTGGGTAATTCACCCCTCCACTTT. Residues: CASRQGNVGNSPLHF.